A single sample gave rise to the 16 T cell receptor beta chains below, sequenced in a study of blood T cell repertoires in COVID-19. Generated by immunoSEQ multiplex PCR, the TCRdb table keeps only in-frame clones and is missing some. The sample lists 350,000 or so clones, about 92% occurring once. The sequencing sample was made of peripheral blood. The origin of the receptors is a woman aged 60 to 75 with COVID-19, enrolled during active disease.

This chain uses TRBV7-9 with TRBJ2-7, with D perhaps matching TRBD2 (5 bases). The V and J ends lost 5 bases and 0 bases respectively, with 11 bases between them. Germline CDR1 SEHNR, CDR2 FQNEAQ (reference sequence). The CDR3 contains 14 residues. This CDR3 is CASSPRGFSYEQYF. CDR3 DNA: TGTGCCAGCAGCCCCCGGGGATTCTCCTACGAGCAGTACTTC.

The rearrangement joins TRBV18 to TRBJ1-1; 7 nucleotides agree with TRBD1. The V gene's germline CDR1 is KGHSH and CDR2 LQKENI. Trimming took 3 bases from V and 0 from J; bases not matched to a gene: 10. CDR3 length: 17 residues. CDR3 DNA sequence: TGTGCCAGCTCACCCTCTCAGGGGGTATCTCTGAACACTGAAGCTTTCTTT. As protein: CASSPSQGVSLNTEAFF.

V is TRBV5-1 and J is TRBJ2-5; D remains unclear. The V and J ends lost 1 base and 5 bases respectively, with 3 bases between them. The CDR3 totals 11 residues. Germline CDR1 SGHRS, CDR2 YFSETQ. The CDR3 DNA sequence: TGCGCCAGCAGCTTGACTGAGACCCAGTACTTC. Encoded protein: CASSLTETQYF. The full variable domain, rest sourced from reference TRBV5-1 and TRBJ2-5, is KAGVTQTPRYLIKTRGQQVTLSCSPISGHRSVSWYQQTPGQGLQFLFEYFSETQRNKGNFPGRFSGRQFSNSRSEMNVSTLELGDSALYLCASSLTETQYFGPGTRLLVL.

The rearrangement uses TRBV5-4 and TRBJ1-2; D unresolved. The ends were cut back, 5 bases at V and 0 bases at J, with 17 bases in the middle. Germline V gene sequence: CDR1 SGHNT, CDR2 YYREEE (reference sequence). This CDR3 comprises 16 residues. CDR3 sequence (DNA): TGTGCCAGCAGTCCGACACTGGTCGGCCCTAACTATGGCTACACCTTC. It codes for CASSPTLVGPNYGYTF.

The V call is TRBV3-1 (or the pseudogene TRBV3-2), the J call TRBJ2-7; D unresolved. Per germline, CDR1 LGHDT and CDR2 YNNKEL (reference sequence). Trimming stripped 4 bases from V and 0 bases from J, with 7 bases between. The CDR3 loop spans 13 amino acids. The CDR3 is CASSLRSSYEQYF. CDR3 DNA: TGTGCCAGCAGCCTCCGGTCCTCCTACGAGCAGTACTTC.

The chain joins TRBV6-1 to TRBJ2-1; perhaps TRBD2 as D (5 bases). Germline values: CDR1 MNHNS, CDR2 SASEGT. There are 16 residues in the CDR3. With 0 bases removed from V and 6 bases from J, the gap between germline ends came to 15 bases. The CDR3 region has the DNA TGTGCCAGCAGTGAAGCGCTTCTTGGAGGAACCAATGAGCAGTTCTTC. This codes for CASSEALLGGTNEQFF.

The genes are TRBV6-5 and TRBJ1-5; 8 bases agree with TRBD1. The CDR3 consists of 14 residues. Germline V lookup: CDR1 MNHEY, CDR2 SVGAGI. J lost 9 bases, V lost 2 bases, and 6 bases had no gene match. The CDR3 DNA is TGTGCCAGCAGTTACCGACAGGGGAGGCGGCCCCAGCATTTT. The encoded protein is CASSYRQGRRPQHF.

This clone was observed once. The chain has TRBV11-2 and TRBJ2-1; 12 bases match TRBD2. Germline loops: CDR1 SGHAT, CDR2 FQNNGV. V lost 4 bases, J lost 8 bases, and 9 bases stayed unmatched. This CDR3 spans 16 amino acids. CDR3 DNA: TGTGCCAGCAGCTCCTCTAGCGGGGGGGCACGGGATGAGCAGTTCTTC. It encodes CASSSSSGGARDEQFF.

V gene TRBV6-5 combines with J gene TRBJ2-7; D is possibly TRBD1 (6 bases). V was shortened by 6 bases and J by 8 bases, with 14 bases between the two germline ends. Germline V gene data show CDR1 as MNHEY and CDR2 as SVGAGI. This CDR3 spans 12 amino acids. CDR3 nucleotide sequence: TGTGCCAGCAGCAACAGGGTCTCGAAGCAGTACTTC. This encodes CASSNRVSKQYF.

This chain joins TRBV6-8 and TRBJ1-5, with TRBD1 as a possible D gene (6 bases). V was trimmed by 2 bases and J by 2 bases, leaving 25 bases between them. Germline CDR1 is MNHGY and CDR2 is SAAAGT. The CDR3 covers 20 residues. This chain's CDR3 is CASSYKEWGQGPGCNQPQHF. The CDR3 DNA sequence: TGTGCCAGCAGTTACAAGGAGTGGGGTCAGGGGCCGGGGTGCAATCAGCCCCAGCATTTT.

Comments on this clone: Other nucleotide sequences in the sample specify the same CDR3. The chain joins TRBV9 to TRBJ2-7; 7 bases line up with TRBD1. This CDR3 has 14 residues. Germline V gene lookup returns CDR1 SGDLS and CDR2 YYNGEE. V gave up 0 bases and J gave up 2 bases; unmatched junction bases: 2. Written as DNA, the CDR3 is TGTGCCAGCAGCGTAGGCCAGGGGGCCTACGAGCAGTACTTC. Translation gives CASSVGQGAYEQYF.

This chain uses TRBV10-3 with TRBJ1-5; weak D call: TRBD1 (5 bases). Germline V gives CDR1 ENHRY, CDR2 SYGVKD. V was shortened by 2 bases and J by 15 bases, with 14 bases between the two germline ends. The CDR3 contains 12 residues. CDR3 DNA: TGTGCCATCAGTGAGCCTACAGGTCCGGCGCATTTT. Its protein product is CAISEPTGPAHF.

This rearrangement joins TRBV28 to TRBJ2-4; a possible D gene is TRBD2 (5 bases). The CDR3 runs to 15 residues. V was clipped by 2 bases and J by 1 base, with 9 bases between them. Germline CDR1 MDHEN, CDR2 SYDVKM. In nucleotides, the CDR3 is TGTGCCAGCAGTTTACCGGGGTTTGCCAAAAACATTCAGTACTTC. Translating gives CASSLPGFAKNIQYF. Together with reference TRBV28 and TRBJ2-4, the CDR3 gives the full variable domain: DVKVTQSSRYLVKRTGEKVFLECVQDMDHENMFWYRQDPGLGLRLIYFSYDVKMKEKGDIPEGYSVSREKKERFSLILESASTNQTSMYLCASSLPGFAKNIQYFGAGTRLSVL.

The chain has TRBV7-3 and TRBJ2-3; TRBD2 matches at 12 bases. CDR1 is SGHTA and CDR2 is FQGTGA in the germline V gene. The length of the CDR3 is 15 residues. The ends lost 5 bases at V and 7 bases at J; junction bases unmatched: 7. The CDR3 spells CASSPGLAGRHTQYF. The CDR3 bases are TGTGCCAGCAGCCCCGGACTAGCGGGGAGACATACGCAGTATTTT.

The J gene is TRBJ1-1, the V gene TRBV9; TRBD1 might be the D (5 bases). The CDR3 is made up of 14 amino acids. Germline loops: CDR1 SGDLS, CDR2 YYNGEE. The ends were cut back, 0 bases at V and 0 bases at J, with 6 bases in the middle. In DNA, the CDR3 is TGTGCCAGCAGCGTAGTGACAGTGAACACTGAAGCTTTCTTT. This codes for CASSVVTVNTEAFF.

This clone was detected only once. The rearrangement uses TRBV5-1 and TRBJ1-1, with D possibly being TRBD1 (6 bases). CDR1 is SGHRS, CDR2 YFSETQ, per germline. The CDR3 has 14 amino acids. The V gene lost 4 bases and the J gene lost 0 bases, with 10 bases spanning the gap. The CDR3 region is CASSPGQMNTEAFF. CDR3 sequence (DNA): TGCGCCAGCAGCCCAGGACAGATGAACACTGAAGCTTTCTTT.